This T cell receptor (beta chain) was observed in a study of early T cells in non-severe SARS-CoV-2 infection. Study-wide context: Sequencing input comprised bulk RNA from unsorted whole blood; chain pairing was not available.

This clonotype has only a few counts. Individually, cDNA molecules had unique molecular identifiers attached to them. TCRdb reprocessed the 5' RACE reads with MiXCR, giving one entry per CDR3 protein. Here the sample spans more than 80,000 distinct CDR3 sequences, about 13% being singletons. V shed 5 bases and J shed 6 bases, with 11 bases lying between them. CDR3 size: 12 residues. Germline V gives CDR1 KGHSH, CDR2 LQKENI. This chain uses TRBV18 with TRBJ2-7; a weak D match, TRBD2 (5 bases). The sample was whole blood. This sequence was found in an adult who was a healthcare worker with PCR-confirmed SARS-CoV-2 infection or an uninfected control (not recorded which). Written as DNA, the CDR3 is TGTGCCAGCTCAAGTCCGGGAAGCGAGCAGTACTTC. Amino acids: CASSSPGSEQYF.